One and the same sample provided the 21 T cell receptor beta chains below, sequenced in a study of CD8+ T cells in alopecia areata. cDNA serving as the sequencing template came from extracted, reverse transcribed RNA. Assay used: immunoSEQ multiplex PCR; TCRdb lists only in-frame clones, some missing. Here the sample spans 120,000 or so clones, around 64% being singletons. Sequences were obtained from CD4+ T cells sorted from blood. Receptors were obtained from a human donor in good health.

The rearrangement joins TRBV27 to TRBJ1-4; 8 bases are shared with TRBD1. The V and J ends lost 4 bases and 7 bases, in that order; junction bases with no gene match: 8. Germline V lookup: CDR1 MNHEY, CDR2 SMNVEV (reference sequence). The CDR3 length is 15 residues. The CDR3 sequence: CASSSRDRRLEKLFF. As DNA, the CDR3 is TGTGCCAGCAGTTCCCGGGACAGGCGGCTTGAAAAACTGTTTTTT.

The J gene is TRBJ1-1, the V gene TRBV2, with 7 bases that match TRBD1. CDR1 and CDR2 from the germline V gene are SNHLY and FYNNEI. Trimming cost V 7 bases and J 1 base; bases outside gene matches: 6. This CDR3 has 14 residues. CDR3 in amino acids: CASMEGAWNTEAFF. The CDR3 nucleotides read TGTGCCAGCATGGAGGGGGCGTGGAACACTGAAGCTTTCTTT.

The CDR3 nucleotides are TGTGCCAGCAGCGTGACGGTTCACCGGGAGACCCAGTACTTC. Translated, it gives CASSVTVHRETQYF. This chain joins TRBV9 and TRBJ2-5; D gene unclear. Germline V lookup: CDR1 SGDLS, CDR2 YYNGEE. V was clipped by 2 bases and J by 5 bases, with 13 bases between them. The CDR3 is made up of 14 amino acids.

This clone has just one count. The chain is built from TRBV29-1 and TRBJ2-7; 7 positions agree with TRBD1. CDR3 length: 11 residues. Losses at the gene ends were 6 bases for V and 2 bases for J; bases not matched to a gene: 1. Germline V lookup: CDR1 SQVTM, CDR2 ANQGSEA. CDR3 nucleotide sequence: TGCAGCGTGGGGACAGCCTACGAGCAGTACTTC. It encodes CSVGTAYEQYF.

The V gene is TRBV18, the J gene TRBJ1-5; 10 bases match TRBD1. J was trimmed by 6 bases and V by 2 bases; bases with no gene match: 4. The CDR3 spans 15 residues. The germline CDR1 and CDR2 sequences are KGHSH and LQKENI. Written as DNA, the CDR3 is TGTGCCAGCTCACCAGGACAGGGGGACGGTCAGCCCCAGCATTTT. Translating gives CASSPGQGDGQPQHF.

V and J are TRBV5-1 and TRBJ2-7; 9 nucleotides agree with TRBD1. Trimming took 3 bases from V and 5 from J; bases not matched to a gene: 6. The CDR3 is 14 amino acids. CDR1 is SGHRS, CDR2 YFSETQ, per germline. The CDR3 sequence is CASSSRQGGNEQYF. The CDR3 DNA reads as TGCGCCAGCAGCTCGCGACAGGGGGGCAACGAGCAGTACTTC.

The rearrangement uses TRBV2 and TRBJ2-1; the D is unclear. V was clipped by 3 bases and J by 8 bases, with 17 bases between them. From germline, CDR1 is SNHLY and CDR2 FYNNEI. The CDR3 spans 15 residues. The CDR3 spells CASSDRAGPIDEQFF. In DNA, the CDR3 is TGTGCCAGCAGTGACCGCGCAGGCCCTATCGATGAGCAGTTCTTC.

This clone was counted between two and nine times. The chain employs TRBV14 and TRBJ2-2; D not certain. This CDR3 is built from 14 residues. The V end was cut by 0 bases, the J end by 9 bases, with 11 bases between. Germline CDR1 reads SGHDN; CDR2 reads FVKESK. DNA of the CDR3: TGTGCCAGCAGCCAAGATGGGCTCAAAAGGGAGCTGTTTTTT. It translates to CASSQDGLKRELFF.

The chain couples TRBV18 to TRBJ1-1, with no clear D. The germline CDR1 and CDR2 sequences are KGHSH and LQKENI. The CDR3 contains 16 residues. Deletions cut 0 bases from V and 0 bases from J, with 11 bases between. In nucleotides, the CDR3 is TGTGCCAGCTCACCACCGTTGAGGCAGTTGAACACTGAAGCTTTCTTT. This sequence encodes CASSPPLRQLNTEAFF.

The chain is built from TRBV5-4 and TRBJ2-1, with D possibly being TRBD1 or TRBD2 (5 bases each). The CDR3 runs to 14 residues. V dropped 6 bases and J dropped 6 bases, with 16 bases sitting between them. The V gene's germline CDR1 is SGHNT and CDR2 YYREEE (reference sequence). CDR3 residues: CASNREGRVNEQFF. The CDR3 nucleotides are TGTGCCAGCAATCGCGAGGGACGGGTCAATGAGCAGTTCTTC.

This chain connects TRBV5-6 to TRBJ1-2; possible D gene TRBD1, 6 bases. This CDR3 is 13 amino acids long. V shed 4 bases and J shed 7 bases, with 14 bases lying between them. Germline CDR1 reads SGHDT; CDR2 reads YYEEEE. CDR3: CASSRSRTAGYTF. In DNA, the CDR3 is TGTGCCAGCAGCCGTTCGCGGACAGCTGGCTACACCTTC.

This clone came up a few times. The chain joins TRBV5-5 to TRBJ2-1; 9 nucleotides match TRBD1. The CDR3 consists of 14 residues. CDR1 and CDR2 from the germline V gene are SGHKS and YYEKEE (reference sequence). V lost 2 bases, J lost 9 bases, and 6 bases stayed unmatched. CDR3 nucleotide sequence: TGTGCCAGCAGCTTCATGGGACAGGGTCTTGAGCAGTTCTTC. Encoded protein: CASSFMGQGLEQFF.

The chain couples TRBV29-1 to TRBJ1-2; D remains ambiguous. Germline V lookup: CDR1 SQVTM, CDR2 ANQGSEA. The CDR3 is 14 residues long. The V end was cut by 0 bases, the J end by 2 bases, with 10 bases between. CDR3 loop: CSVEDRSPNYGYTF. The CDR3, as DNA: TGCAGCGTTGAAGACCGGTCCCCCAACTATGGCTACACCTTC.

This clone came up a few times. The chain recombines TRBV29-1 with TRBJ1-5; maybe TRBD1 (6 bases). Germline V gene lookup returns CDR1 SQVTM and CDR2 ANQGSEA. The CDR3 sequence is 12 residues long. V gave up 7 bases and J gave up 7 bases, with 14 bases separating them. The CDR3 nucleotides are TGCAGCGCTAGCACAGGGAGCCAGCCCCAGCATTTT. This codes for CSASTGSQPQHF.

The chain links TRBV14 to TRBJ1-2; a weak D match, TRBD1 (5 bases). The CDR3 has 12 residues. Germline loops: CDR1 SGHDN, CDR2 FVKESK. Trimming pared 4 bases from V and 10 bases from J, leaving 13 bases between. The CDR3 nucleotides read TGTGCCAGCAGCCGGGACGCCCCTGCCTACACCTTC. Translated: CASSRDAPAYTF.

This chain connects TRBV13 to TRBJ1-2; D uncertain. This CDR3 contains 16 residues. CDR1 is PRHDT and CDR2 is FYEKMQ in the germline V gene (reference sequence). With 4 bases removed from V and 8 bases from J, the gap between germline ends came to 23 bases. The CDR3 DNA follows: TGTGCCAGCAGCTATCAAACAGCGATGAGGAGTGCGGGCTACACCTTC. It codes for CASSYQTAMRSAGYTF.

On this clone: Other DNA sequences in the sample encode the same CDR3. The chain joins TRBV5-4 to TRBJ2-2, with D possibly TRBD1 on 5 matching bases. V lost 2 bases and J 2 bases, leaving 10 bases between the germline ends. The length of the CDR3 is 15 residues. Germline V CDR1 and CDR2: SGHNT, YYREEE (reference sequence). The DNA for the CDR3 is TGTGCCAGCAGCTTAGACAGTGGCAACACCGGGGAGCTGTTTTTT. This sequence encodes CASSLDSGNTGELFF.

The gene calls are TRBV30 and TRBJ2-1, with 8 nucleotides matching TRBD2. The V and J ends lost 3 bases and 6 bases, in that order; junction bases with no gene match: 4. The CDR3 consists of 13 residues. Germline lookup yields CDR1 GTSNPN and CDR2 SVGIG (reference sequence). The CDR3 nucleotides are TGTGCCTGGAGCGGGGGGGCTGGCAATGAGCAGTTCTTC. Amino acid sequence: CAWSGGAGNEQFF.

The chain couples TRBV2 to TRBJ2-1; 8 positions agree with TRBD1. V was clipped by 4 bases and J by 7 bases; unmatched bases: 6. Germline values: CDR1 SNHLY, CDR2 FYNNEI. This CDR3 contains 14 residues. The CDR3 nucleotides read TGTGCCAGCAGTGTCAGGGGGCGCGGTAATGAGCAGTTCTTC. Encoded protein: CASSVRGRGNEQFF.

Only a few counts were recorded for this clone. This sequence joins TRBV29-1 and TRBJ1-6, with 10 bases identical to TRBD1. The CDR3 loop spans 14 amino acids. J gave up 7 bases and V 6 bases, and 6 bases lay outside the gene matches. The germline gives CDR1 SQVTM, CDR2 ANQGSEA. CDR3 sequence (DNA): TGCAGCGTGACCGGGACAGGGGCCAATTCACCCCTCCACTTT. Translated: CSVTGTGANSPLHF.

This chain uses TRBV11-2 with TRBJ2-3; TRBD1 matches 7 bases. V shed 0 bases, J shed 5 bases, and the junction held 8 bases outside the gene matches. The CDR3 has 16 residues. Germline-derived CDR1 and CDR2 are SGHAT and FQNNGV. This CDR3 reads CASSLDDRALQDTQYF. For the CDR3, the DNA is TGTGCCAGCAGCTTAGACGACAGGGCCTTACAAGATACGCAGTATTTT. Looking up the rest from reference TRBV11-2 and TRBJ2-3 gives the full variable domain: EAGVAQSPRYKIIEKRQSVAFWCNPISGHATLYWYQQILGQGPKLLIQFQNNGVVDDSQLPKDRFSAERLKGVDSTLKIQPAKLEDSAVYLCASSLDDRALQDTQYFGPGTRLTVL.